This TCR beta chain comes out of a study of blood T cell repertoires in COVID-19. The V gene's germline CDR1 is DFQATT and CDR2 SNEGSKA (reference sequence). V shed 5 bases and J shed 8 bases, with 12 bases lying between them. The CDR3 totals 11 residues. TCRdb's table, derived via immunoSEQ multiplex PCR, lists solely in-frame clones and lacks some. The sample has fewer than 200,000 clones; approximately 86% are singletons. The rearrangement links TRBV20-1 to TRBJ1-2, with D perhaps matching TRBD1 (5 bases). This sequence originates from a middle-aged man with active or convalescent COVID-19. The sequenced sample consisted of peripheral blood. In DNA form, the CDR3 reads TGCAGTGCTTCTCAGGGCTACGGCTACACCTTC. Translated: CSASQGYGYTF.